Listed here are 4 T cell receptor beta chains from one sample, sequenced in a study of cytomegalovirus exposure and HLA in healthy donors. Primers for the PCR totalled 60 Vbeta and 13 Jbeta. Sequenced by immunoSEQ multiplex PCR; TCRdb stores in-frame clones only, minus some. Here the sample spans a few hundred thousand clones, 80% to 90% being singletons. Sequencing was done on a sample of PBMCs. The receptors here all came from a woman between 18 and 29 years old in good health and CMV-seronegative.

The count of this clone is one. This chain links TRBV5-1 with TRBJ2-5; 8 bases are shared with TRBD1. Germline CDR1 is SGHRS and CDR2 is YFSETQ. V gave up 0 bases and J gave up 5 bases; unmatched junction bases: 9. This CDR3 region has 16 residues. CDR3 bases: TGCGCCAGCAGCTTGGCGTCAGGGGGCCGAACGGAGACCCAGTACTTC. Translation: CASSLASGGRTETQYF.

The J gene is TRBJ1-1, the V gene TRBV20-1; D ambiguous. The CDR3 runs 11 residues. The V gene's germline CDR1 is DFQATT and CDR2 SNEGSKA (reference sequence). V lost 2 bases, J lost 8 bases, and 9 bases lay in between. The chain's CDR3 is CSARLWPEAFF. In nucleotides, the CDR3 is TGCAGTGCTAGATTGTGGCCAGAAGCTTTCTTT.

This sequence joins TRBV6-6 and TRBJ1-2, with a possible D match to TRBD1 (6 bases). V lost 11 bases and J lost 4, with 14 bases in between. The CDR3 is 12 amino acids. Germline CDR1 and CDR2: MNHNY and SVGAGI (reference sequence). The CDR3, as DNA: TGTGCCGGATGGGGGCCCCTCTATGGCTACACCTTC. This sequence encodes CAGWGPLYGYTF.

This rearrangement joins TRBV4-3 to TRBJ1-6, with a possible D match to TRBD1 (6 bases). The V and J ends lost 1 base and 3 bases respectively, with 13 bases between them. The germline V gene has CDR1 LGHNA and CDR2 YSLEER. The CDR3 covers 17 residues. CDR3 amino acids: CASSQVYRDLYNSPLHF. The CDR3 DNA is TGCGCCAGCAGCCAAGTATACAGGGATCTCTATAATTCACCCCTCCACTTT.